The 4 T cell receptor beta chains below come from one sample, sequenced in a study of beta chain features in type 1 diabetes. Regarding the study as a whole: TCRB CDR3s were moderately but significantly shorter in Type 1 diabetes patients in all four CD4+ subsets.

These receptors lack a known antigen. TCRB transcripts that were expressed got sequenced, as all of the isolated RNA had been reverse transcribed. TCRdb's table, derived via immunoSEQ multiplex PCR, lists solely in-frame clones and lacks some. The sample has 130,000 to 150,000 clones, about 13% seen once; the top ten hold 1% to 1.5%. Specimen: central memory CD4+ T cells from blood. The receptors were sampled from a man aged 18 to 30 with type 1 diabetes.

This clone was detected ten times or more. The CDR3 loop reads CASSLSTLFNYEQFF. CDR3 sequence (DNA): TGTGCCAGCAGCTTGTCCACCCTATTCAACTATGAGCAGTTCTTC. The chain is built from TRBV5-4 and TRBJ2-1; D gene ambiguous. CDR3 length: 15 amino acids. Between the trimmed V and J ends, which lost 1 base and 8 bases, there was a span of 16 bases. From germline, CDR1 is SGHNT and CDR2 YYREEE (reference sequence).

The table lists this clone with a few counts. The genes are TRBV4-1 and TRBJ1-1; TRBD1 matches 9 bases. Germline V lookup: CDR1 MGHRA, CDR2 YSYEKL. V trimming: 4 bases; J trimming: 5 bases; junction bases outside the gene matches: 5. This CDR3 spans 14 amino acids. For the CDR3, the DNA is TGCGCCAGCAGCCGGGACAGGGTGGGTACTGAAGCTTTCTTT. This codes for CASSRDRVGTEAFF.

This clone was counted a few times. The V and J genes are TRBV11-2 and TRBJ2-2; D remains ambiguous. Per the germline V gene, CDR1 is SGHAT and CDR2 is FQNNGV. The CDR3 is 12 residues long. V lost 5 bases to trimming and J lost 12 bases, with 13 bases between them. CDR3 sequence: CASSPPIGKLFF. CDR3 nucleotide sequence: TGTGCCAGCAGCCCACCAATAGGGAAGCTGTTTTTT.

This clone has a handful of counts. The J gene is TRBJ2-3, the V gene TRBV11-2; TRBD2 matches at 7 bases. The germline V gene has CDR1 SGHAT and CDR2 FQNNGV. V was pared by 5 bases and J by 5 bases, with 10 bases of the junction left unmatched. The length of the CDR3 is 15 residues. The CDR3 spells CASSAGGIAGDTQYF. The CDR3 nucleotides are TGTGCCAGCAGCGCAGGCGGAATAGCGGGAGATACGCAGTATTTT.